Included here is one T cell receptor beta chain sequence, with context. What antigen it recognizes has not been identified. Qualities for individual bases were not recorded, and no much larger clone is one base off. This sample was taken from a study of shared clonotypes between healthy human individuals (dated by TCRdb to about 2020). A note on the overall study: A couple of women and a few men aged 18 to 49 years were included in the cohort. To increase sequencing depth and limit assay-specific biases, different laboratories used diverse techniques to prepare libraries and sequence TCR repertoires. Per donor, three plates each were used for CD4 naive and CD4 memory, two for CD8 naive, and one for CD8 memory. The study deeply sequenced blood TCR repertoires of five healthy adults to estimate repertoire size and the extent of clonotype sharing between individuals. Each donor's leukapheresis produced roughly between about 0.85 and 10 billion PBMCs.

The germline V gene provides CDR1 WSHSY and CDR2 SAAADI. The CDR3 measures 12 amino acids from cysteine to phenylalanine. Kept here is only the CDR3 DNA, which spans 36 bases and is read in frame from base 1. V is reduced by 3 bases and J by 5 bases, leaving a spacing of 7 bases between them. Using the deep immunoSEQ assay, multiplex PCR amplified TCR CDR3 regions from genomic DNA. Extracted genomic DNA from each cell subset was distributed evenly across all wells of several immunoSEQ 96-well plates, and each plate was treated as a replicate. For sorted subsets, about 210 ng of genomic DNA, equivalent to tens of thousands of T cell genomes, went into each replicate PCR. Purified libraries were quantified with a Qubit 3.0 fluorometer, sized on a Bioanalyzer 2100, and re-quantified with the KAPA Library Quantification kit. Every immunoSEQ 96-well plate was sequenced on a separate single-read 150-cycle Illumina NextSeq 550 flow cell. Turning to the authors' computational methods: Because the immunoSEQ output included only junctional sequences and no quality scores, the filtering could not be the same as the filtering used for full-length reads. To assign V/J genes and CDR3, sequences were annotated against IMGT germline references using PyIR, a Python wrapper for IgBLAST v1.9. Reads were filtered out if the reads had weak V/J assignments (E-value above 1e-6), no CDR3, stop codons, out-of-frame junctions, or ambiguous translated residues. V3J clonotypes were defined as sequences sharing an identical inferred V gene, J gene, and CDR3 amino acid sequence. The percentage overlap between two repertoires was calculated by dividing the number of shared unique clonotypes by the size of the smaller repertoire. Three approaches were used to assess repertoire richness: RTK rarefaction, the Chao1 estimator, and Recon v2.1 estimates of unobserved clonotypes. For all TCRbeta clonotypes obtained by the gDNA method from a few donors, generation probabilities were computed with OLGA. Held by TCRdb, this immuneACCESS table contains in-frame sequences only and omits some clones. Under half of the omission traces to an unresolved V gene where checked; the cause of the rest is unknown. V and J calls and clone size are copied from that table; D and trimming were computed from the DNA. The sample records about 1.1 million clones, 60% to 85% of which are singletons. The top ten constitute about 0.89% of the sample.

Beyond this particular receptor, the publication reports: Incomplete sequencing was indicated by rarefaction of sorted-subset datasets, despite the large sequencing depth. Sharing across four donors was observed for approximately 5% of naive CD4, 3.5% of naive CD8, 2% to 2.5% of memory CD4, and around 0.4% of memory CD8 clonotypes. Compared with non-shared clonotypes, clonotypes shared by all four sorted-subset donors had higher generation probabilities. Pairwise subsampling indicated that sequencing depth was expected to affect the degree of clonotype sharing among donors. Estimated clonotype richness was generally larger for naive than for memory subsets. Because the study included only a small number of donors, the genetic and exposure-history diversity represented was limited. Sampling was restricted to blood, and TCR repertoires in tissues likely differ from the TCR repertoires found in blood.

The donors were healthy, HIV-negative adults who had no recently reported acute infections or vaccinations. Every donor was a Caucasian adult living in Nashville, Tennessee, USA. CD4+ T cells were enriched by magnetic negative selection; naive cells were then positively selected on CD45RA, and the negative fraction formed the memory subset. Blood was obtained by leukapheresis, after which PBMCs were separated by Ficoll-Histopaque density gradient centrifugation and cryopreserved in liquid nitrogen vapor phase. Purity and quantity of every magnetically sorted T cell population were checked by analytical flow cytometry. Genomic DNA was isolated from every sorted fraction and measured by UV absorbance on a Nanodrop 2000c.

Here the chain combines TRBV10-2 and TRBJ1-1; no D gene call is confident. The TCR was taken from a man aged 18 to 29 in good health. Some clones in this sample may be carry-over from other donors' samples. The sequencing input was memory CD4+ T cells from PBMCs. Explained via the paper, the cell subset or site label denotes: CD45RA-negative fraction. CDR3 region: CASSESTTEAFF. The DNA reads TGCGCCAGCAGTGAATCTACGACTGAAGCTTTCTTT.